The rows below give T cell receptor beta chains drawn from one sample of a study of T cell responses to AZD1222 COVID-19 vaccine. Repertoires were generated with immunoSEQ multiplex PCR, while TCRdb's copy carries only in-frame clones and drops some. The table shows about 150,000 clones, with around 88% occurring only once. The sample here was peripheral blood, taken on day 0 of MenACWY control vaccination. These TCRs come from an adult in good health. Both conserved end residues are part of each CDR3. The D gene is left open where the match is weak. Expanded clones are given a class, and other clones once, few, many or no size at all.

J gene: TRBJ2-1
V gene: TRBV7-3
clone size: -
D gene: TRBD2
CDR3 length: 16
CDR3 protein: CASSLNGLADFNEQFF
CDR3 DNA: TGTGCCAGCAGCTTAAACGGTCTAGCGGACTTCAATGAGCAGTTCTTC

J gene: TRBJ2-7
V gene: TRBV4-1
clone size: -
D gene: -
CDR3 length: 15
CDR3 protein: CASSQDGAGAREQYF
CDR3 DNA: TGCGCCAGCAGCCAAGATGGGGCAGGGGCGCGTGAGCAGTACTTC

J gene: TRBJ2-7
V gene: TRBV11-3
clone size: -
D gene: -
CDR3 length: 16
CDR3 protein: CASSPRAGTDTYEQYF
CDR3 DNA: TGTGCCAGCAGCCCTAGGGCCGGGACCGATACCTACGAGCAGTACTTC

J gene: TRBJ2-1
V gene: TRBV4-3
clone size: once
D gene: -
CDR3 length: 15
CDR3 protein: CASSLGPENSRQQFF
CDR3 DNA: TGCGCCAGCAGCTTGGGACCTGAGAATAGTAGGCAGCAGTTCTTC

J gene: TRBJ2-7
V gene: TRBV12-3/TRBV12-4
clone size: -
D gene: -
CDR3 length: 11
CDR3 protein: CASSFSYEQYF
CDR3 DNA: TGTGCCAGCAGTTTTTCTTACGAGCAGTACTTC

J gene: TRBJ2-5
V gene: TRBV7-2
clone size: -
D gene: -
CDR3 length: 13
CDR3 protein: CASSLGTEKTQYF
CDR3 DNA: TGTGCCAGCAGCTTAGGGACGGAAAAGACCCAGTACTTC

J gene: TRBJ1-1
V gene: TRBV30
clone size: -
D gene: -
CDR3 length: 12
CDR3 protein: CAWDRGNTEAFF
CDR3 DNA: TGTGCCTGGGACAGAGGGAACACTGAAGCTTTCTTT

J gene: TRBJ2-7
V gene: TRBV4-3
clone size: -
D gene: -
CDR3 length: 13
CDR3 protein: CASSQVGEAEQYF
CDR3 DNA: TGCGCCAGCAGCCAAGTGGGGGAGGCCGAGCAGTACTTC

J gene: TRBJ2-2
V gene: TRBV7-9
clone size: -
D gene: -
CDR3 length: 18
CDR3 protein: CASSLARLRTENTGELFF
CDR3 DNA: TGTGCCAGCAGCTTAGCTCGTTTGAGGACAGAGAACACCGGGGAGCTGTTTTTT

J gene: TRBJ1-5
V gene: TRBV19
clone size: -
D gene: -
CDR3 length: 15
CDR3 protein: CASSIIRGLNQPQHF
CDR3 DNA: TGTGCCAGTAGTATTATCAGGGGACTCAATCAGCCCCAGCATTTT

J gene: TRBJ1-1
V gene: TRBV29-1
clone size: -
D gene: -
CDR3 length: 11
CDR3 protein: CSVVANTEAFF
CDR3 DNA: TGCAGCGTTGTAGCGAACACTGAAGCTTTCTTT

J gene: TRBJ2-7
V gene: TRBV18
clone size: -
D gene: -
CDR3 length: 14
CDR3 protein: CASSPPTGNYEQYF
CDR3 DNA: TGTGCCAGCTCCCCCCCGACAGGCAACTACGAGCAGTACTTC

J gene: TRBJ2-3
V gene: TRBV27
clone size: -
D gene: TRBD2
CDR3 length: 14
CDR3 protein: CASGFSGSTDTQYF
CDR3 DNA: TGTGCCAGCGGATTTAGCGGGAGCACAGATACGCAGTATTTT

J gene: TRBJ2-3
V gene: TRBV7-3
clone size: -
D gene: -
CDR3 length: 15
CDR3 protein: CASSLRREDTDTQYF
CDR3 DNA: TGTGCCAGCAGCTTAAGACGGGAAGACACAGATACGCAGTATTTT

J gene: TRBJ2-7
V gene: TRBV7-8
clone size: -
D gene: -
CDR3 length: 13
CDR3 protein: CASSLRFSYEQYF
CDR3 DNA: TGTGCCAGCAGCTTAAGGTTCTCCTACGAGCAGTACTTC

J gene: TRBJ2-1
V gene: TRBV9
clone size: -
D gene: -
CDR3 length: 15
CDR3 protein: CASSVEAGTYNEQFF
CDR3 DNA: TGTGCCAGCAGCGTAGAGGCAGGGACGTACAATGAGCAGTTCTTC

J gene: TRBJ2-7
V gene: TRBV19
clone size: -
D gene: -
CDR3 length: 15
CDR3 protein: CASSRPSTGNYEQYF
CDR3 DNA: TGTGCCAGTAGTCGACCCTCCACAGGGAACTACGAGCAGTACTTC

J gene: TRBJ2-3
V gene: TRBV19
clone size: -
D gene: TRBD2
CDR3 length: 16
CDR3 protein: CASSPNSGGGEDTQYF
CDR3 DNA: TGTGCCAGTAGTCCGAATAGCGGGGGGGGAGAAGATACGCAGTATTTT

J gene: TRBJ2-2
V gene: TRBV24-1
clone size: -
D gene: -
CDR3 length: 16
CDR3 protein: CATSDLRSGSAGELFF
CDR3 DNA: TGTGCCACCAGTGATTTGCGTTCAGGGTCCGCCGGGGAGCTGTTTTTT

J gene: TRBJ1-2
V gene: TRBV4-2
clone size: -
D gene: TRBD1
CDR3 length: 15
CDR3 protein: CASSQGQGEDYGYTF
CDR3 DNA: TGTGCCAGCAGCCAAGGACAGGGGGAGGACTATGGCTACACCTTC

J gene: TRBJ1-2
V gene: TRBV7-9
clone size: -
D gene: TRBD1
CDR3 length: 15
CDR3 protein: CASRAPGQGIGGYTF
CDR3 DNA: TGTGCCAGCAGAGCCCCGGGACAGGGGATAGGTGGCTACACCTTC